A single sample gave rise to the 19 T cell receptor beta chains below, sequenced in a study of sequential checkpoint blockade in melanoma. Indicated treatment: randomized to nivolumab then ipilimumab (arm A) or the reverse (arm B). Repertoires were generated with immunoSEQ multiplex PCR, while TCRdb's copy carries only in-frame clones and drops some. Among some 8,000 clones listed, over 25% were seen once. The sequencing here drew on tumor tissue (inferred from file names), taken from a patient given nivolumab and ipilimumab in sequence. The receptors were gathered from a human donor with melanoma.

This clone was seen repeatedly, ten times or more. The V gene is TRBV11-3, the J gene TRBJ2-3; perhaps TRBD1 as D (6 bases). Germline CDR1 SGHNT, CDR2 YENEEA. CDR3 length equals 14 residues. With 3 bases removed from V and 9 bases from J, the gap between germline ends came to 16 bases. The CDR3 coding sequence is TGTGCCAGCAGCTTTTGGACAGCGCCCATCACGCAGTATTTT. It yields the protein CASSFWTAPITQYF.

This clone showed up just a few times. This sequence joins TRBV29-1 and TRBJ2-3; TRBD1 matches 9 bases. The CDR3 extends over 12 amino acids. The J segment lost 6 bases and the V segment lost 5 bases, leaving 3 bases of the junction unmatched. Germline loops: CDR1 SQVTM, CDR2 ANQGSEA. CDR3 in DNA: TGCAGCGTTAACAGGGGGCGGGATACGCAGTATTTT. Translated: CSVNRGRDTQYF.

The chain recombines TRBV5-1 with TRBJ1-2; D might be TRBD1 (6 bases). V was cut by 0 bases and J by 5 bases, with 11 bases left in between. CDR3 length: 14 residues. CDR1 and CDR2 (germline): SGHRS, YFSETQ. The CDR3 sequence is CASSLVQGGYGYTF. In nucleotides, the CDR3 is TGCGCCAGCAGCTTGGTACAGGGAGGGTATGGCTACACCTTC.

The chain couples TRBV6-8 to TRBJ2-5, with 7 bases matching TRBD2. The ends lost 2 bases at V and 5 bases at J; junction bases unmatched: 2. The CDR3 extends over 13 amino acids. Germline assignment: CDR1 MNHGY and CDR2 SAAAGT. Here the CDR3 reads CASSYGGVETQYF. CDR3 coding DNA: TGTGCCAGCAGTTACGGGGGGGTTGAGACCCAGTACTTC.

This clone ranks as medium-sized (0.01 to 0.1%). The chain has TRBV9 and TRBJ2-1, with TRBD2 matching over 10 bases. Per germline, CDR1 SGDLS and CDR2 YYNGEE. This CDR3 contains 16 residues. Trimming removed 0 bases from V and 5 bases from J; junction bases left unmatched: 5. The CDR3 loop is CASSVGSGRVNNEQFF. The CDR3 coding sequence is TGTGCCAGCAGCGTAGGCAGCGGGAGGGTCAACAATGAGCAGTTCTTC.

The chain links TRBV7-2 to TRBJ2-1; tentative D call: TRBD2 (5 bases). This CDR3 is built from 13 residues. CDR1 SGHTA and CDR2 FQGNSA come from the germline V gene. The germline V and J ends were trimmed by 11 bases and 0 bases, with 11 bases remaining between them. Here the CDR3 DNA reads TGTGCCTGTTCGGGGAGCTCCTACAATGAGCAGTTCTTC. Amino acid sequence: CACSGSSYNEQFF.

This chain uses TRBV5-1 with TRBJ1-4; tentatively, D is TRBD1 (6 bases). Trimming removed 4 bases at V and 5 bases at J, with 12 bases between. The CDR3 is 14 residues long. The germline gives CDR1 SGHRS, CDR2 YFSETQ. CDR3 sequence reads: CASSTTGFNEKLFF. The CDR3 DNA reads as TGCGCCAGCAGCACGACAGGCTTCAATGAAAAACTGTTTTTT.

At least ten counts were recorded for this clone. V and J are TRBV11-3 and TRBJ1-4, with 7 bases lining up with TRBD1. In germline, CDR1 is SGHNT, CDR2 YENEEA. The CDR3 runs to 16 residues. V lost 1 base, J lost 5 bases, and 7 bases stayed unmatched. CDR3 bases: TGTGCCAGCAGCTTAGGGGACAGTCTCTCGAATGAAAAACTGTTTTTT. Translation gives CASSLGDSLSNEKLFF.

The chain couples TRBV6-8 to TRBJ2-3; the match to TRBD2 covers 13 bases. The CDR3 spans 14 residues. V was pared by 6 bases and J by 6 bases, with 3 bases of the junction left unmatched. In germline, CDR1 is MNHGY, CDR2 SAAAGT. CDR3 in amino acids: CASRLAGGPDTQYF. CDR3 sequence (DNA): TGTGCCAGCAGACTAGCGGGGGGGCCGGATACGCAGTATTTT.

By sample fraction, this clone is medium-sized. This chain connects TRBV11-3 to TRBJ1-1; the D gene is possibly TRBD1 (6 bases). Germline CDR1 SGHNT, CDR2 YENEEA. Trimming pared 5 bases from V and 4 bases from J, leaving 14 bases between. The CDR3 extends over 14 amino acids. CDR3 sequence: CASSQPQGFTEAFF. The CDR3 DNA reads TGTGCCAGCAGCCAACCACAGGGTTTCACTGAAGCTTTCTTT.

This chain joins TRBV18 and TRBJ2-7; a possible D gene is TRBD1 (6 bases). The CDR3 is 14 amino acids. The germline V gene has CDR1 KGHSH and CDR2 LQKENI. The V end was cut by 3 bases, the J end by 3 bases, with 12 bases between. In nucleotides, the CDR3 is TGTGCCAGCTCACCGCAGACAGGAGGCTACGAGCAGTACTTC. The encoded protein is CASSPQTGGYEQYF.

This clone was observed a few times. The gene calls are TRBV6-8 and TRBJ1-5; D is unclear. Germline CDR1 and CDR2: MNHGY and SAAAGT. Deletions cut 0 bases from V and 7 bases from J, with 10 bases between. The CDR3 sequence is 14 residues long. The CDR3 spells CASSYSGSGQPQHF. In DNA, the CDR3 is TGTGCCAGCAGTTACTCGGGATCCGGGCAGCCCCAGCATTTT.

This clone rates as medium-sized. This sequence joins TRBV11-3 and TRBJ1-1; D is possibly TRBD1 (5 bases). CDR1 and CDR2 (germline): SGHNT, YENEEA. V gave up 3 bases and J gave up 1 base, with 9 bases separating them. This CDR3 region has 14 residues. The DNA for the CDR3 is TGTGCCAGCAGCTTGTGGGGGGAGAACACTGAAGCTTTCTTT. Encoded protein: CASSLWGENTEAFF.

This chain joins TRBV11-3 and TRBJ2-1; 8 positions agree with TRBD2. The germline V gene encodes CDR1 SGHNT and CDR2 YENEEA. The V segment lost 2 bases and the J segment 6 bases; nucleotides outside the gene matches: 9. This CDR3 is built from 16 residues. The CDR3 coding sequence is TGTGCCAGCAGCTTAAGGTCTAGCGGGCTGTTCAATGAGCAGTTCTTC. This translates into CASSLRSSGLFNEQFF.

At least ten counts were recorded for this clone. The CDR3 sequence: CASSKDRGGTEAFF. As DNA, the CDR3 is TGTGCCAGCAGCAAGGACAGGGGAGGCACTGAAGCTTTCTTT. The chain carries TRBV11-3 and TRBJ1-1; 9 bases match TRBD1. V shed 5 bases and J 4 bases; nucleotides not matched to a gene: 5. Germline V gene lookup returns CDR1 SGHNT and CDR2 YENEEA. CDR3 length: 14 residues.

This clone was observed a handful of times. This chain joins TRBV23-1 and TRBJ1-2; possible D gene TRBD1, 6 bases. TRBV23-1 qualifies as an ORF whose function is uncertain. CDR3 length: 14 amino acids. The V and J ends lost 1 base and 5 bases respectively, with 11 bases between them. The CDR3 coding sequence is TGCGCCAGCAGTCAATTGGTGGACAGTTATGGCTACACCTTC. Translation: CASSQLVDSYGYTF.

This clone was detected ten times or more. This chain connects TRBV2 to TRBJ2-5; 7 bases agree with TRBD2. This CDR3 comprises 13 residues. V trimming: 8 bases; J trimming: 1 base; junction bases outside the gene matches: 4. Per germline, CDR1 SNHLY and CDR2 FYNNEI. In nucleotides, the CDR3 is TGTGCCAGCGGGAGGGCCCTCCAAGAGACCCAGTACTTC. Protein product: CASGRALQETQYF.

This clone was seen many times. V is TRBV11-3 and J is TRBJ2-5; D tentatively reads TRBD1 or TRBD2 (5 bases each). Trimming cost V 2 bases and J 2 bases, with 12 bases left between them. Germline CDR1 SGHNT, CDR2 YENEEA. This CDR3 contains 15 residues. The CDR3 loop is CASSLIPGPQETQYF. The DNA of the CDR3 is TGTGCCAGCAGCTTAATTCCGGGACCGCAAGAGACCCAGTACTTC.

V gene TRBV18 combines with J gene TRBJ1-2; 10 nucleotides line up with TRBD1. Germline V gives CDR1 KGHSH, CDR2 LQKENI. Trimming cost V 3 bases and J 4 bases; bases outside gene matches: 5. The CDR3 totals 15 residues. The CDR3 region is CASSPQGQGTYGYTF. In nucleotides, the CDR3 is TGTGCCAGCTCACCCCAGGGACAGGGGACCTATGGCTACACCTTC. The variable domain in full, completed from reference TRBV18 and TRBJ1-2, reads NAGVMQNPRHLVRRRGQEARLRCSPMKGHSHVYWYRQLPEEGLKFMVYLQKENIIDESGMPKERFSAEFPKEGPSILRIQQVVRGDSAAYFCASSPQGQGTYGYTFGSGTRLTVV.